This T cell receptor (beta chain) was identified in a study of cytomegalovirus exposure and HLA in healthy donors. CDR3 length: 13 amino acids. V lost 2 bases and J 7 bases, leaving 13 bases between the germline ends. Germline CDR1 reads SGHNT; CDR2 reads YYREEE (reference sequence). Both 60 Vbeta primers and 13 Jbeta primers went into the PCR. Here immunoSEQ multiplex PCR was the method, and the copy in TCRdb shows in-frame clones only, minus some. This sample yields about 150,000 clones, of which roughly 82% are seen a single time; around 7% belongs to the top ten. The specimen sequenced was PBMCs. The clonotype originates from a man in his thirties or forties in good health and CMV-seronegative. This rearrangement joins TRBV5-4 to TRBJ2-7; possibly TRBD2 for D (7 bases). CDR3 sequence reads: CASSFKGGAEQYF. In DNA form, the CDR3 reads TGTGCCAGCAGCTTCAAAGGGGGGGCAGAGCAGTACTTC.